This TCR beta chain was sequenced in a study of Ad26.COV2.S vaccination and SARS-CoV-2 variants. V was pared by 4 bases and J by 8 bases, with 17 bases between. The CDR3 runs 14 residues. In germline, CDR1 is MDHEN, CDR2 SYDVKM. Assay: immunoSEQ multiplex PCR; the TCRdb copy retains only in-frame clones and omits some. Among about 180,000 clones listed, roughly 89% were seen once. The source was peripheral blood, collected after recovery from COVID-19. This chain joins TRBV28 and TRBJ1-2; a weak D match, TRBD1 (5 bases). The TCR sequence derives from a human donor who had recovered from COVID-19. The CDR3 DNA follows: TGTGCCAGCAGTTCCCTTTGGACAATGAACGGCTACACCTTC. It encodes CASSSLWTMNGYTF.